This T cell receptor (beta chain) was retrieved from a study of PD-1 blockade in classical Hodgkin lymphoma (dated by TCRdb to 2020 to 2022). With regard to the full study: Nivolumab dosing was 3 mg/kg intravenously every 2 weeks, continuing until either disease progression or unacceptable toxicity. A peripheral blood immune signature of response to PD-1 blockade in classical Hodgkin lymphoma was defined using TCR beta sequencing and CyTOF. The paper as a whole reports these results and caveats: Only a single clinical trial cohort was studied, and what caused the repertoire differences, possibly disease activity or prior therapy, remained undefined. CD4+ but not CD8+ TCR diversity rose significantly by C4D1 (p=0.0027 vs p=0.16), most apparent in complete responders (p=0.02). Baseline TCR diversity was reported to be lower in newly diagnosed patients than in healthy donors and to be lower still in relapsed/refractory patients. Baseline diversity similar to that of newly diagnosed patients was observed in trial patients achieving complete response, whereas significantly lower diversity was observed in partial responders and progressors. Patients starting nivolumab less than 1 year after ASCT had lower diversity and were excluded from later analyses to avoid confounding by immune reconstitution.

In regard to this clone: This receptor's antigen is unknown. Base qualities are not recorded, but no much larger clone differs from it by a single base.

In the germline V gene, CDR1 corresponds to SGHAT and CDR2 to FQNNGV. From V the trimming removes 4 bases and from J it removes 4 bases, while the gene matches leave 10 bases of the junction unaccounted for. The CDR3 runs 17 residues from the cysteine to the phenylalanine. The read is trimmed to its CDR3 DNA, 51 bases read in frame from base 1. Genomic DNA was extracted with the Qiagen DNeasy kit from unsorted PBMCs and from negatively selected CD4+ and CD8+ fractions. Amplification of TCR beta CDR3 regions was done by immunoSEQ multiplex PCR with primers that anneal to V and J segments. A synthetic immune receptor repertoire was used to minimize amplification bias, and any remaining bias was removed computationally after sequencing. The original pipeline was this. Custom Python scripts were used to quantify repertoire diversity as the Shannon entropy index. Unsorted, CD4+ and CD8+ repertoires were analyzed separately, except in combined analyses where CD4+ and CD8+ sequences were merged in silico. Clonal expansion was defined as at least a 2-fold frequency increase after treatment relative to C1D1, with a pseudocount of 0.5 for undetected baseline clones. Clones with 0 or 1 copy at C1D1 were classified as singleton clones, and clones with 2 or more copies were classified as non-singleton clones. Clones expanded in unsorted samples were annotated as CD4+, CD8+ or unknown by matching protein sequences in sorted samples from the same patient. Diversity changes from C1D1 to C4D1 were tested in paired samples using Wilcoxon tests. In its TCRdb copy, this immuneACCESS table keeps in-frame sequences only and misses some clones. Where compared with another copy, unresolved V genes explain less than half of these, and the others have no known cause. V, J and clone size reflect that table, while D and trimming were determined from the DNA. This sample has around 12,000 clones in its table, and approximately 79% of those were observed once. The top ten clonotypes cover less than 25% of the sample.

The time point label for this specimen denotes: cycle 1 day 1 (C1D1), immediately before nivolumab initiation. Relapse after autologous stem cell transplantation had occurred in all trial patients, and cohorts A, B and C were distinguished by prior brentuximab vedotin exposure. Magnetic negative selection with a Miltenyi CD8+ T cell isolation kit was used to purify CD8+ T cells from thawed PBMCs. The trial cohort comprised 56 patients with relapsed/refractory classical Hodgkin lymphoma whose best overall responses were complete response, partial response or progressive disease. Single-agent nivolumab was administered to trial patients in the multi-cohort phase II CheckMate 205 trial. An independent review committee assessed best overall response by applying the 2007 International Working Group response criteria. Trial PBMCs were collected just before the start of nivolumab (C1D1) and during therapy at cycle 2 day 1 and cycle 4 day 1. Peripheral blood was collected in 8 mL Vacutainer Cell Preparation Tubes, from which PBMCs were isolated by centrifugation and then cryopreserved. Purified CD4+ and CD8+ fractions were prepared only for cases where an additional PBMC sample was available. Magnetically labelled cells were depleted on LS columns in a quadroMACS separator, and the flow-through was collected as the purified fraction.

The sequence derives from a human donor with classical Hodgkin lymphoma. This chain is built from TRBV11-2 and TRBJ1-1; 12 middle bases align to TRBD1. Sequencing used CD8+ T cells from blood, obtained at baseline. The nucleotide sequence is given as TGTGCCAGCAGCTCCTGGGACAGGGGGCGAGGCGGCACTGAAGCTTTCTTT. Protein translation: CASSSWDRGRGGTEAFF.